This passage covers 16 T cell receptor beta chains from one sample sequenced in a study of blood T cells in healthy people across ages. PCR was performed a second time for roughly 7 to 11 cycles using a sample-barcoded 5' primer and a J-beta primer mix. TCRdb fed the 5' RACE reads into MiXCR, producing one record per CDR3 protein. Of around 710,000 distinct CDR3 sequences listed, roughly 44% were seen once; the top ten hold about 20%. The sequenced material came from blood. The receptor set was obtained from a woman aged 55-75 years in good health.

In regard to this clonotype: Being one base from a much bigger clone, this may be a read error. The V call is TRBV11-3, the J call TRBJ2-1; D call uncertain. The germline V gene has CDR1 SGHNT and CDR2 YENEEA. Trimming removed 3 bases at V and 5 bases at J, with 8 bases between. This CDR3 is built from 13 residues. For the CDR3, the DNA is TGTGCCAGCAGCTTCGGGTCCCACAATGAGCAGTTCTTC. Amino acids: CASSFGSHNEQFF.

This clonotype was seen a handful of times. This sequence joins TRBV3-1 and TRBJ2-1; tentatively, D is TRBD2 (6 bases). V was trimmed by 0 bases and J by 8 bases, leaving 8 bases between them. Germline loops: CDR1 LGHDT, CDR2 YNNKEL (reference sequence). The length of the CDR3 is 13 residues. The CDR3 here is CASSQDWGDEQFF. CDR3 nucleotides: TGTGCCAGCAGCCAAGATTGGGGGGATGAGCAGTTCTTC.

The chain links TRBV2 to TRBJ2-3, with 8 bases fitting TRBD1. This CDR3 spans 14 amino acids. Germline CDR1 and CDR2: SNHLY and FYNNEI. V lost 6 bases to trimming and J lost 0 bases; unmatched junction nucleotides: 2. The CDR3 bases are TGTGCCAGCAGGGACAGGGAAAGCACAGATACGCAGTATTTT. This sequence encodes CASRDRESTDTQYF.

This clonotype has at least ten counts. V usage is TRBV29-1 and J usage is TRBJ2-1, with a weak D call TRBD2 (5 bases). Germline V lookup: CDR1 SQVTM, CDR2 ANQGSEA. The CDR3 consists of 11 residues. V lost 6 bases and J 5 bases, leaving 8 bases between the germline ends. As DNA, the CDR3 is TGCAGCGTGGGAGCCCACAATGAGCAGTTCTTC. This sequence encodes CSVGAHNEQFF.

There are many counts of this clonotype. The chain employs TRBV12-3 or TRBV12-4 and TRBJ1-1; a weak D match, TRBD1 (5 bases). The CDR3 has 13 amino acids. V was clipped by 6 bases and J by 0 bases, with 8 bases between them. The DNA for the CDR3 is TGTGCCAGCAGCTTGACAGTGAACACTGAAGCTTTCTTT. Its protein is CASSLTVNTEAFF.

This sequence joins TRBV3-1 and TRBJ1-2, with TRBD1 as a possible D gene (5 bases). The V end was cut by 0 bases, the J end by 6 bases, with 11 bases between. Germline V gene data show CDR1 as LGHDT and CDR2 as YNNKEL (reference sequence). This CDR3 contains 14 residues. Here the CDR3 reads CASSQDPRGNGYTF. CDR3 in DNA: TGTGCCAGCAGCCAAGATCCAAGGGGAAATGGCTACACCTTC.

This clonotype was recorded at least ten times. This chain links TRBV6-5 with TRBJ2-7; D may match TRBD1 or TRBD2 (5 bases each). The CDR3 is 14 residues long. Trimming removed 5 bases from V and 4 bases from J, with 15 bases in between. Looked up from germline, CDR1 is MNHEY and CDR2 is SVGAGI. Here the CDR3 DNA reads TGTGCCAGCAGTCGAGGGGACCTTCTATACGAGCAGTACTTC. This gives the protein CASSRGDLLYEQYF.

This clonotype was recorded many times. The V gene is TRBV29-1, the J gene TRBJ2-5; no firm D call. CDR1 SQVTM and CDR2 ANQGSEA come from the germline V gene. Trimming shortened V by 6 bases and J by 5 bases, and 7 bases separated the two germline ends. CDR3 length: 10 amino acids. This chain's CDR3 is CSVLGETQYF. The CDR3 DNA follows: TGCAGCGTGCTAGGGGAGACCCAGTACTTC.

This clonotype came up a few times. The CDR3 protein is CASSVAWGGGEQFF. In DNA form, the CDR3 reads TGTGCCAGCAGCGTAGCCTGGGGAGGGGGTGAGCAGTTCTTC. This chain links TRBV9 with TRBJ2-1; perhaps TRBD2 as D (7 bases). V was trimmed by 0 bases and J by 9 bases, leaving 13 bases between them. Germline CDR1 reads SGDLS; CDR2 reads YYNGEE. This CDR3 is built from 14 residues. The variable domain in full, completed from reference TRBV9 and TRBJ2-1, reads DSGVTQTPKHLITATGQRVTLRCSPRSGDLSVYWYQQSLDQGLQFLIQYYNGEERAKGNILERFSAQQFPDLHSELNLSSLELGDSALYFCASSVAWGGGEQFFGPGTRLTVL.

The J gene is TRBJ2-7, the V gene TRBV7-3; D is perhaps TRBD2 (6 bases). The CDR3 is 13 residues long. Per germline, CDR1 SGHTA and CDR2 FQGTGA. V lost 5 bases and J lost 6, with 14 bases in between. DNA for the CDR3: TGTGCCAGCAGCCTCCGGGAGAAGGGCGAGCAGTACTTC. This gives the protein CASSLREKGEQYF.

The chain combines TRBV6-1 with TRBJ2-1; 10 bases match TRBD2. The length of the CDR3 is 13 residues. V shed 8 bases, J shed 12 bases, and the junction held 10 bases outside the gene matches. Germline V gene sequence: CDR1 MNHNS, CDR2 SASEGT. CDR3 DNA sequence: TGTGCCAGCCGACTAGCGGGTCCAGTGGGGCAGTTCTTC. This translates into CASRLAGPVGQFF.

This clonotype was observed a few times. The chain employs TRBV12-3 or TRBV12-4 and TRBJ1-2; a weak D match, TRBD1 (6 bases). CDR3 length: 14 amino acids. Trimming shortened V by 8 bases and J by 5 bases, and 18 bases separated the two germline ends. The CDR3 nucleotides read TGTGCCAGCGGCTACGGGGGGCTTGGTTATGGCTACACCTTC. This codes for CASGYGGLGYGYTF.

In this sample, this clonotype turned up a few times. V usage is TRBV20-1 and J usage is TRBJ2-3, with 9 bases identical to TRBD2. Germline CDR1 reads DFQATT; CDR2 reads SNEGSKA (reference sequence). The CDR3 contains 15 residues. The V gene end was trimmed by 8 bases and the J gene end by 0 bases; junction bases not matched to a gene: 9. For the CDR3, the DNA is TGCAGTACTACGTGGAGCGGGGGGAGCACAGATACGCAGTATTTT. This encodes CSTTWSGGSTDTQYF.

The CDR3 sequence is CASSFRDGSSYEQYF. CDR3 nucleotide sequence: TGCGCCAGCAGCTTCCGGGACGGGAGCTCCTACGAGCAGTACTTC. This chain links TRBV4-1 with TRBJ2-7; D may be TRBD2 (6 bases). V was trimmed by 5 bases and J by 0 bases, leaving 14 bases between them. The CDR3 covers 15 residues. CDR1 and CDR2 (germline): MGHRA, YSYEKL.

This clonotype was seen ten or more times. The rearrangement links TRBV5-1 to TRBJ2-1; weak D call: TRBD2 (6 bases). CDR1 SGHRS and CDR2 YFSETQ come from the germline V gene. This CDR3 region has 16 residues. V was clipped by 0 bases and J by 0 bases, with 10 bases between them. CDR3 sequence (DNA): TGCGCCAGCAGCTTGGACGGGAGTTTCTCCTACAATGAGCAGTTCTTC. This encodes CASSLDGSFSYNEQFF.

V is TRBV20-1 and J is TRBJ1-4, with D maybe TRBD1 (5 bases). Per germline, CDR1 DFQATT and CDR2 SNEGSKA (reference sequence). V was shortened by 0 bases and J by 8 bases, with 16 bases between the two germline ends. This CDR3 is built from 15 residues. The CDR3 DNA is TGCAGTGCTAGAGATTCCGCTGGGGGAGGAGAAAAACTGTTTTTT. It specifies CSARDSAGGGEKLFF.